These T cell receptor beta chains were read from a single sample in a study of blood T cells in healthy people across ages. Each CDR3 protein gets one entry after TCRdb re-called the 5' RACE reads with MiXCR. This table holds some 370,000 distinct CDR3 sequences, 45% to 60% found once. Sequencing was performed on blood. The receptor set was obtained from a man aged 60-69 years in good health. CDR3s include the opening cysteine and the closing phenylalanine or tryptophan. A D gene is named only where the DNA matches it firmly. The listing skips clone size in some rows; elsewhere it reads once, few, many or a size class.

clone_size,j_call,v_call,d_call,cdr3_aa,cdr3_nt
NA,TRBJ1-2,TRBV28,NA,CASSSGSSGGYTF,TGTGCCAGCAGCTCTGGGAGTTCTGGTGGCTACACCTTC
NA,TRBJ2-7,TRBV28,NA,CASSLLAYSPYEQYF,TGTGCCAGCAGTTTGCTAGCCTATTCACCCTACGAGCAGTACTTC
NA,TRBJ1-3,TRBV20-1,NA,CSARAPRPNTIYF,TGCAGTGCTAGGGCGCCTAGGCCCAACACCATATATTTT
NA,TRBJ2-7,TRBV29-1,TRBD1,CSALPGTGAYEQYF,TGCAGCGCCTTGCCTGGGACAGGCGCCTACGAGCAGTACTTC
few,TRBJ2-7,TRBV6-6,NA,CASSLNGGRGEQYF,TGTGCCAGCAGCCTAAACGGGGGCCGAGGCGAGCAGTACTTC
NA,TRBJ2-2,TRBV7-2,TRBD2,CASSLRGGNTGELFF,TGTGCCAGCAGCTTACGGGGGGGGAACACCGGGGAGCTGTTTTTT
NA,TRBJ2-3,TRBV9,TRBD1,CASSVRDRVADTQYF,TGTGCCAGCAGCGTCCGGGACAGGGTCGCAGATACGCAGTATTTT
few,TRBJ1-1,TRBV6-2/TRBV6-3,NA,CASSPTGRGNTEAFF,TGTGCCAGCAGCCCCACCGGAAGGGGGAACACTGAAGCTTTCTTT
NA,TRBJ2-7,TRBV7-9,NA,CASSLAERHYEQYF,TGTGCCAGCAGCTTAGCGGAGAGGCATTACGAGCAGTACTTC
NA,TRBJ2-5,TRBV20-1,NA,CSARRAGIQETQYF,TGCAGTGCTAGAAGGGCTGGAATCCAAGAGACCCAGTACTTC
NA,TRBJ2-1,TRBV29-1,NA,CSVGGGKGTNEQFF,TGCAGCGTTGGAGGGGGGAAGGGCACCAATGAGCAGTTCTTC
few,TRBJ2-5,TRBV14,NA,CASSPLGLLGEQYF,TGTGCCAGCAGCCCCCTAGGACTCCTGGGAGAGCAGTACTTC
NA,TRBJ2-3,TRBV4-3,NA,CASRAPPPWDTQYF,TGCGCCAGCAGGGCACCGCCCCCGTGGGATACGCAGTATTTT
NA,TRBJ2-1,TRBV3-1,NA,CASSPTGIYEQFF,TGTGCCAGCAGCCCGACAGGAATCTACGAGCAGTTCTTC
NA,TRBJ2-7,TRBV6-2/TRBV6-3,NA,CASSYPGKGAEEQYF,TGTGCCAGCAGTTACCCTGGTAAGGGAGCTGAAGAGCAGTACTTC
many,TRBJ2-7,TRBV3-1,TRBD2,CASTYTGTSKHEQYF,TGTGCCAGCACCTACACCGGGACTAGCAAACACGAGCAGTACTTC
NA,TRBJ2-3,TRBV20-1,NA,CSARRVGDTQYF,TGCAGTGCTAGAAGAGTAGGAGATACGCAGTATTTT
NA,TRBJ2-1,TRBV29-1,NA,CSVGLGGYNEQFF,TGCAGCGTTGGTCTAGGGGGGTACAATGAGCAGTTCTTC
NA,TRBJ1-6,TRBV4-3,NA,CASSQEAGLGSPLHF,TGCGCCAGCAGCCAAGAAGCGGGGTTGGGATCACCCCTCCACTTT
few,TRBJ1-2,TRBV29-1,NA,CSVEGLRQREKGYTF,TGCAGCGTTGAAGGCCTCAGGCAAAGGGAGAAGGGCTACACCTTC
NA,TRBJ2-1,TRBV5-6,NA,CASRDATMKNEQFF,TGTGCCAGCAGAGATGCGACTATGAAAAATGAGCAGTTCTTC
NA,TRBJ1-5,TRBV7-9,NA,CASSLGGAGLVQPQHF,TGTGCCAGCAGCTTAGGCGGGGCGGGGCTAGTTCAGCCCCAGCATTTT
NA,TRBJ2-2,TRBV6-1,NA,CASSIIRTVNTGELFF,TGTGCCAGCAGTATAATAAGGACAGTGAACACCGGGGAGCTGTTTTTT
many,TRBJ2-6,TRBV5-6,TRBD2,CAGGFGLAGKGSGANVLTF,TGTGCCGGAGGATTCGGACTAGCGGGAAAAGGCTCTGGGGCCAACGTCCTGACTTTC
once,TRBJ2-3,TRBV20-1,NA,CSATQGSDTQYF,TGCAGTGCTACGCAGGGCTCAGATACGCAGTATTTT
once,TRBJ2-5,TRBV7-2,NA,CASSLQPYNEQYF,TGTGCCAGCAGCTTGCAACCCTACAATGAGCAGTACTTC
many,TRBJ2-3,TRBV6-6,NA,CASTHSDRPADTQYF,TGTGCCAGCACCCACTCGGACCGGCCCGCGGATACGCAGTATTTT
NA,TRBJ2-1,TRBV18,NA,CAGSPELQESDEQFF,TGTGCCGGCTCACCAGAACTTCAGGAGTCAGATGAGCAGTTCTTC
few,TRBJ2-3,TRBV6-2/TRBV6-3,NA,CASSRAGTKADTQYF,TGTGCCAGCAGTCGAGCCGGGACCAAGGCGGATACGCAGTATTTT
NA,TRBJ1-2,TRBV4-3,TRBD1,CASSQPGQGGTYGYTF,TGCGCCAGCAGCCAACCGGGACAGGGGGGCACCTATGGCTACACCTTC
NA,TRBJ2-3,TRBV20-1,NA,CSAPGKSTDTQYF,TGCAGTGCGCCCGGGAAAAGCACAGATACGCAGTATTTT
NA,TRBJ2-1,TRBV29-1,NA,CSVEDQGYNEQFF,TGCAGCGTTGAAGATCAAGGCTACAATGAGCAGTTCTTC
NA,TRBJ1-2,TRBV19,TRBD1,CASRTDRGNSDYGYTF,TGTGCCAGTAGGACCGACAGGGGGAATTCGGACTATGGCTACACCTTC
once,TRBJ2-7,TRBV4-2,TRBD1,CASSQGTGDTYEQYF,TGTGCCAGCAGCCAAGGGACAGGCGACACCTACGAGCAGTACTTC
NA,TRBJ2-7,TRBV4-3,NA,CASSQEGGRGSYEQYF,TGCGCCAGCAGCCAAGAAGGGGGGAGGGGATCCTACGAGCAGTACTTC
few,TRBJ2-1,TRBV29-1,NA,CSVPDSSRSYNEQFF,TGCAGCGTCCCCGACTCCTCTCGCTCCTACAATGAGCAGTTCTTC
NA,TRBJ2-3,TRBV20-1,NA,CSALTSADTQYF,TGCAGTGCCCTAACTAGTGCAGATACGCAGTATTTT
many,TRBJ2-4,TRBV18,TRBD1,CASSPNGQGVAKNIQYF,TGTGCCAGCTCACCCAACGGACAGGGGGTTGCCAAAAACATTCAGTACTTC
NA,TRBJ2-1,TRBV2,NA,CASSPGLNSYNEQFF,TGTGCCAGCAGTCCGGGACTTAACTCCTACAATGAGCAGTTCTTC
NA,TRBJ2-5,TRBV20-1,TRBD1,CSAVPGQGWETQYF,TGCAGTGCTGTCCCGGGACAGGGTTGGGAGACCCAGTACTTC
NA,TRBJ2-7,TRBV3-1,NA,CASSRRGRDEQYF,TGTGCCAGCAGCCGCAGGGGGAGGGACGAGCAGTACTTC
NA,TRBJ2-1,TRBV20-1,NA,CSARIDYPQFF,TGCAGTGCTAGGATCGACTACCCGCAGTTCTTC
few,TRBJ2-5,TRBV7-9,NA,CASSLDGLQETQYF,TGTGCCAGCAGCTTAGATGGGCTACAAGAGACCCAGTACTTC
few,TRBJ2-5,TRBV5-1,NA,CASSLVPGDAGETQYF,TGCGCCAGCAGCTTGGTGCCGGGAGATGCGGGAGAGACCCAGTACTTC
NA,TRBJ2-7,TRBV3-1,NA,CASSPSTGYEQYF,TGTGCCAGCAGCCCCTCGACAGGCTACGAGCAGTACTTC
NA,TRBJ2-7,TRBV27,NA,CASSAKGNSYEQYF,TGTGCCAGCAGTGCTAAGGGCAACTCCTACGAGCAGTACTTC
NA,TRBJ2-3,TRBV21-1,NA,CARIAGGTDTQYF,TGTGCCAGAATAGCGGGAGGGACAGATACGCAGTATTTT